These 16 T cell receptor beta chains originate from one sample sequenced in a study of blood T cells in healthy people across ages. Then a second PCR, running roughly 7 to 11 cycles, was carried out with a sample-barcoded 5' primer and a J-beta primer mix. TCRdb independently ran MiXCR on the 5' RACE reads; one entry per CDR3 protein. The data hold around 690,000 distinct CDR3 sequences, with under 65% observed a single time. Sequenced input: blood. The receptors derive from a man between 60 and 75 years old in good health.

The chain joins TRBV29-1 to TRBJ2-3, with D perhaps TRBD1 (5 bases). The germline V gene has CDR1 SQVTM and CDR2 ANQGSEA. The V end lost 8 bases, the J end lost 1 base, and 13 bases lay between the germline ends. The CDR3 totals 13 residues. CDR3 sequence reads: CSLGLGGTDTQYF. In DNA form, the CDR3 reads TGCAGCCTGGGTTTAGGGGGCACAGATACGCAGTATTTT.

The CDR3 spells CASSQGTGSYNSPLHF. CDR3 sequence (DNA): TGTGCCAGCAGCCAAGGGACCGGCTCCTATAATTCACCCCTCCACTTT. The chain joins TRBV3-1 to TRBJ1-6; D is ambiguous. Germline CDR1 is LGHDT and CDR2 is YNNKEL (reference sequence). The CDR3 covers 16 residues. V gave up 1 base and J gave up 0 bases, with 7 bases separating them.

CDR3 sequence reads: CATSGGAVNEQFF. CDR3 DNA sequence: TGTGCCACCAGTGGGGGGGCGGTGAATGAGCAGTTCTTC. This chain joins TRBV24-1 and TRBJ2-1; possibly TRBD1 or TRBD2 for D (6 bases each). Germline values: CDR1 KGHDR, CDR2 SFDVKD. V was pared by 5 bases and J by 7 bases, with 11 bases between. The CDR3 extends over 13 amino acids.

This clonotype was observed a handful of times. The gene calls are TRBV5-1 and TRBJ2-7; a weak D match, TRBD2 (6 bases). Germline V CDR1 and CDR2: SGHRS, YFSETQ. V was clipped by 5 bases and J by 6 bases, with 15 bases between them. CDR3 length: 13 amino acids. This chain's CDR3 is CASRGTPEGEQYF. The CDR3 DNA follows: TGCGCCAGCAGGGGGACCCCGGAGGGCGAGCAGTACTTC.

This sequence joins TRBV11-2 and TRBJ1-2, with 7 bases aligning to TRBD1. Trimming cost V 8 bases and J 2 bases; bases outside gene matches: 14. Germline assignment: CDR1 SGHAT and CDR2 FQNNGV. This CDR3 is 16 amino acids long. CDR3 coding DNA: TGTGCCAGCGAGGGGATATCCAGGGGGTCGAACTATGGCTACACCTTC. Its translation: CASEGISRGSNYGYTF.

In this sample, this clonotype turned up a few times. J is TRBJ2-1 and V is TRBV7-2; 8 bases align to TRBD1. Trimming at V came to 5 bases and at J to 5 bases, leaving 11 bases not matched to a gene. Germline CDR1 is SGHTA and CDR2 is FQGNSA. The CDR3 contains 16 residues. The CDR3 spells CASSLAASRGHNEQFF. CDR3 DNA: TGTGCCAGCAGCCTCGCCGCGAGCAGGGGGCACAATGAGCAGTTCTTC.

CDR3 amino acids: CSASEDGYTF. In DNA, the CDR3 is TGCAGTGCTAGTGAGGATGGCTACACCTTC. The rearrangement uses TRBV20-1 and TRBJ1-2, with D unresolved. The germline V and J ends were trimmed by 3 bases and 6 bases, with 5 bases remaining between them. CDR1 is DFQATT and CDR2 is SNEGSKA in the germline V gene (reference sequence). The CDR3 extends over 10 amino acids.

The V gene is TRBV3-1, the J gene TRBJ2-1; 9 bases map to TRBD1. The CDR3 consists of 14 residues. V dropped 2 bases and J dropped 6; count of bases not matched to a gene: 2. Germline-derived CDR1 and CDR2 are LGHDT and YNNKEL (reference sequence). The CDR3: CASSQRDRVNEQFF. The CDR3 DNA follows: TGTGCCAGCAGCCAAAGGGACAGGGTCAATGAGCAGTTCTTC.

The rearrangement joins TRBV20-1 to TRBJ2-7, with TRBD2 matching over 7 bases. The germline V gene encodes CDR1 DFQATT and CDR2 SNEGSKA (reference sequence). The CDR3 has 14 residues. V shed 0 bases, J shed 7 bases, and the junction held 9 bases outside the gene matches. CDR3 coding DNA: TGCAGTGCTAGAGATCGGGAGGAGGTGGGGGAGCAGTACTTC. Residues: CSARDREEVGEQYF.

This chain uses TRBV12-3 or TRBV12-4 with TRBJ2-3; 8 nucleotides line up with TRBD1. After removal of 2 bases from V and 2 bases from J, the junction contained 6 bases not matched to a gene. The CDR3 consists of 16 residues. The CDR3 region is CASSLFAGQVTDTQYF. The CDR3 nucleotides read TGTGCCAGCAGTTTATTTGCGGGACAGGTCACAGATACGCAGTATTTT.

This clonotype came up a few times. J is TRBJ2-1 and V is TRBV29-1; D call uncertain. The V gene lost 3 bases and the J gene lost 6 bases, with 6 bases spanning the gap. CDR1 is SQVTM, CDR2 ANQGSEA, per germline. This CDR3 is built from 11 residues. The CDR3 nucleotides are TGCAGCGTTGAGCGGTCCAATGAGCAGTTCTTC. This gives the protein CSVERSNEQFF.

A few counts support this clonotype. The V call is TRBV4-2, the J call TRBJ2-3, with TRBD2 matching over 9 bases. The CDR3 totals 17 residues. V trimming: 1 base; J trimming: 5 bases; junction bases outside the gene matches: 10. Germline V gives CDR1 LGHNA, CDR2 YNFKEQ. For the CDR3, the DNA is TGTGCCAGCAGCCAAGGGCGCGGCGGGGGGGCTGGAGATACGCAGTATTTT. It codes for CASSQGRGGGAGDTQYF.

In the case of this clonotype: A much larger clone is a single base away; this may be a read error. The chain joins TRBV6-1 to TRBJ1-2; no reliable D call. The CDR3 length is 13 residues. Germline-derived CDR1 and CDR2 are MNHNS and SASEGT. The CDR3 sequence is CVSSNTKSYGYTF. In DNA form, the CDR3 reads TGTGTCAGCAGTAATACCAAGAGCTATGGCTACACCTTC.

This clonotype was seen a few times. The chain couples TRBV5-6 to TRBJ2-6; D uncertain. The germline CDR1 and CDR2 sequences are SGHDT and YYEEEE. The CDR3 contains 15 residues. V lost 1 base and J lost 4, with 9 bases in between. The CDR3 nucleotides are TGTGCCAGCAGCTTGTGGGTTACCGGGGCCAACGTCCTGACTTTC. This encodes CASSLWVTGANVLTF.

The chain uses TRBV6-5 and TRBJ2-5, with 10 bases aligning to TRBD2. The J segment lost 5 bases and the V segment lost 2 bases, leaving 8 bases of the junction unmatched. There are 16 residues in the CDR3. Germline CDR1 MNHEY, CDR2 SVGAGI. This chain's CDR3 is CASSYPRAGGQETQYF. CDR3 sequence (DNA): TGTGCCAGCAGTTACCCCCGAGCGGGGGGGCAGGAGACCCAGTACTTC.

This clonotype was seen once. The chain uses TRBV20-1 and TRBJ2-1; either TRBD1 or TRBD2 may supply D (5 bases each). The CDR3 is made up of 13 amino acids. V was shortened by 2 bases and J by 5 bases, with 10 bases between the two germline ends. The germline gives CDR1 DFQATT, CDR2 SNEGSKA (reference sequence). CDR3 in amino acids: CSARRDRNNEQFF. The CDR3 bases are TGCAGTGCTAGACGGGACCGAAACAATGAGCAGTTCTTC.